The present entry profiles one T cell receptor beta chain with its context. The target antigen is unknown. Measured with immunoSEQ multiplex PCR; TCRdb has only the in-frame clones, and not every one. The sample records around 74,000 clones, under 85% being singletons. These data come from a study of OX40 agonist ivuxolimab in advanced cancers. Study context: Clinicians treated patients with ivuxolimab, an agonistic anti-OX40 (CD134) antibody. Each patient was given ivuxolimab into a vein every 2 weeks, at 0.01 to 10 mg/kg.

Findings of the study overall: Researchers did not establish what antigens the expanded peripheral T cells target. In general, CD8+ T cells held more expanded clones than CD4+ did, on average.

The clonotype comes from an adult with an advanced solid tumor such as melanoma, head and neck, liver or kidney cancer. The sequencing here drew on CD4+ or CD8+ T cells sorted from blood, taken in a trial of the OX40 agonist ivuxolimab.

In nucleotides, the CDR3 is TGTGCCAGCAGTGGGGACAGTTATTATGAAAAACTGTTTTTT. Its translation is CASSGDSYYEKLFF. The rearrangement joins TRBV2 to TRBJ1-4, with 7 positions matching TRBD1. V dropped 4 bases and J dropped 6; count of bases not matched to a gene: 5. Germline V gene sequence: CDR1 SNHLY, CDR2 FYNNEI. This CDR3 has 14 amino acids.